This T cell receptor (beta chain) was captured in a study of graft-versus-host responses after intestinal transplantation. The germline gives CDR1 MGHRA, CDR2 YSYEKL. V shed 4 bases and J 1 base; nucleotides not matched to a gene: 7. The length of the CDR3 is 19 residues. For this clone: The antigen is unknown.

Sequenced by immunoSEQ multiplex PCR; TCRdb stores in-frame clones only, minus some. The sample has about 99,000 clones, less than 90% seen once. The chain couples TRBV4-1 to TRBJ2-2; 15 bases agree with TRBD2. This TCR derives from a human donor who received an intestinal transplant. The sequencing here drew on unstimulated CD4+ T cells sorted from spleen or lymph node cells, taken before intestinal transplant. The CDR3 DNA follows: TGCGCCAGCAGCCCGATCTGGACTAGCGGGAGGGGGAACACCGGGGAGCTGTTTTTT. This encodes CASSPIWTSGRGNTGELFF.